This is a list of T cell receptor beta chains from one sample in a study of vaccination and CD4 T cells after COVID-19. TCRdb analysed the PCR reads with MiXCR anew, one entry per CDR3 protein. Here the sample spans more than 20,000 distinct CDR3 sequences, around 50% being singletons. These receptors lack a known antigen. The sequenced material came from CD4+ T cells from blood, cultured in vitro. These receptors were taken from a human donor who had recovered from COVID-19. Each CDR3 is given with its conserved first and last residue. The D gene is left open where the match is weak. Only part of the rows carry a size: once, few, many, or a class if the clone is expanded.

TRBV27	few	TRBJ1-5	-	TGTGCCAGCAGTTCCGGGACCTTACCCCAGCCCCAGCATTTT	CASSSGTLPQPQHF
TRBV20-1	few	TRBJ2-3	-	TGCAGTGTGGGCCGCACAGATACGCAGTATTTT	CSVGRTDTQYF
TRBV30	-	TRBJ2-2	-	TGTGCCTGGAGTGTACGAGCGGTTGACACCGGGGAGCTGTTTTTT	CAWSVRAVDTGELFF
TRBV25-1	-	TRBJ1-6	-	TGTGCCACCAGGGCGCCATATAAAAGAAGTACTTCACCCCTCCACTTT	CATRAPYKRSTSPLHF
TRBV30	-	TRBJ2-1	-	TGTGCCTGGAGGCGGAATGAGCAGTTCTTC	CAWRRNEQFF
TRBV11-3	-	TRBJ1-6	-	TGTGCCAGCAGCTCGACAGGATACAATTCACCCCTCCACTTT	CASSSTGYNSPLHF
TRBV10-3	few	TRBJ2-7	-	TGTGCCATCAGTATAGAGGCACGCTACGAGCAGTACTTC	CAISIEARYEQYF
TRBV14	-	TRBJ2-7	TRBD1	TGTGCCAGCAGCCAAATGGGACAGGGACTCTCCTACGAGCAGTACTTC	CASSQMGQGLSYEQYF
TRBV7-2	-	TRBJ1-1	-	TGTGCCAGCAGCGCTTCAACAGGGATCACTGAAGCTTTCTTT	CASSASTGITEAFF
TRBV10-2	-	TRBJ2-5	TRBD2	TGCGCCAGCAGCGATAGCGGGATAGGGCCGGGGGAGACCCAGTACTTC	CASSDSGIGPGETQYF
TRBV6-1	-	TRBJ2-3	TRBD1	TGTGCCAGCAGTGACGGCCGGGACAGAAATACAGATACGCAGTATTTT	CASSDGRDRNTDTQYF
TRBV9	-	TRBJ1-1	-	TGTGCCAGCAGCACCGGGCAGGGTGCCACTGAAGCTTTCTTT	CASSTGQGATEAFF
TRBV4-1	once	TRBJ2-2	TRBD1	TGCGCCAGCAGCCACGACAGGGTTAGGACCGGGGAGCTGTTTTTT	CASSHDRVRTGELFF
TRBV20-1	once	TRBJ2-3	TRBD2	TGCAGTGCTAGTCCGGGACTAGCGGATTACACAGATACGCAGTATTTT	CSASPGLADYTDTQYF
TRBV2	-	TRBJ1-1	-	TGTGCCAGCAAGGTGAGGGGGACCGGCGAGCGGGCTTTCTTT	CASKVRGTGERAFF
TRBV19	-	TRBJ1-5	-	TGTGCCAGTAGTATTCCCCATGGGGCGGGGGAGCCCCAGCATTTT	CASSIPHGAGEPQHF
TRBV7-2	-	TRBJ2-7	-	TGTGCCAGCAGCTTAACCGCGACGCAGTACTTC	CASSLTATQYF
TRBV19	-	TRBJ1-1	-	TGTGCCAGTAGTATAGATCTGGGGGGCACTGAAGCTTTCTTT	CASSIDLGGTEAFF
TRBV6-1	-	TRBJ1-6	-	TGTGCCAGCAGACCGGGGCCTCGAACCGTTCTCCTCTATAATTCACCCCTCCACTTT	CASRPGPRTVLLYNSPLHF
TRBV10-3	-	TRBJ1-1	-	TGTGCCATCAGTGGGGGGTATAACACTGAAGCTTTCTTT	CAISGGYNTEAFF
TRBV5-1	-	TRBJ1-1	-	TGCGCCAGCAGTTCCCACCCAGGGAGAGGGAACACTGAAGCTTTCTTT	CASSSHPGRGNTEAFF
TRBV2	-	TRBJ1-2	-	TGTGCCAGCACTCCGGGACGGTTAAACTATGGCTACACCTTC	CASTPGRLNYGYTF
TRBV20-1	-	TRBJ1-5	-	TGCAGTGCTAGGGAAACAGGGAAACAGCCCCAGCATTTT	CSARETGKQPQHF
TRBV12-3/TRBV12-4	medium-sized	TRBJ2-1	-	TGTGCCAGCACACGACTTGGGGACAATGAGCAGTTCTTC	CASTRLGDNEQFF
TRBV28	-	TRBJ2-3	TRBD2	TGTGCCAGCAGTTTTCGGAGACTAGCGGGCACAGATACGCAGTATTTT	CASSFRRLAGTDTQYF
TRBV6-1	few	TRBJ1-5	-	TGTGCCAGCAGAGACAGTTTCAATCAGCCCCAGCATTTT	CASRDSFNQPQHF
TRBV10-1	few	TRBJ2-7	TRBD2	TGCGCCAGCGGGGAAAATCGCCTAGGACTAGCGGGAGCCTACGAGCAGTACTTT	CASGENRLGLAGAYEQYF
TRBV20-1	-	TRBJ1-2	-	TGCAGTGCTAGGGGAATAAGCTCTAACTATGGCTACACCTTC	CSARGISSNYGYTF
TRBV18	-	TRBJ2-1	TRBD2	TGTGCCAGCTCATTAAATAGCGGGACTGGTGATGAGCAGTTCTTC	CASSLNSGTGDEQFF
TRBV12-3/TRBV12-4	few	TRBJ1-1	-	TGTGCCAGCAGCAACGGGACGAACACTGAAGCTTTCTTT	CASSNGTNTEAFF
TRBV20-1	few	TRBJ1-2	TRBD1	TGCAGTGCTCCGGACAGGGAGGATGTACGCGGCTACACCTTC	CSAPDREDVRGYTF
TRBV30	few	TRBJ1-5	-	TGTGCCTGGGAGACAGACACCAATCAGCCCCAGCATTTT	CAWETDTNQPQHF
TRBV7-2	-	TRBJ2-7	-	TGTGCCAGCAGCTTAGCGGGGAACTACGAGCAGCACTTC	CASSLAGNYEQHF
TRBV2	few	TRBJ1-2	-	TGTGCCAGCAGTGAAGCATCATCAGGGGTGGGCAACTATGGCTACACCTTC	CASSEASSGVGNYGYTF
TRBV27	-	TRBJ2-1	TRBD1	TGTGCCAGCCAAGGGACAGGGAATGAGCAGTTCTTC	CASQGTGNEQFF
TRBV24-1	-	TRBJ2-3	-	TGTGCCACCGAAGGGAATGCGGATACGCAGTATTTT	CATEGNADTQYF
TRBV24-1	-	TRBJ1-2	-	TGTGCCACCAGTGATTTCTCTGGCTACACCTTC	CATSDFSGYTF
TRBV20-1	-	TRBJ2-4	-	TGCAGTGCCGGGGCCCCGGGGTCCAACATTCAGTACTTC	CSAGAPGSNIQYF
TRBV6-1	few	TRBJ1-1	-	TGTGCCCTCAAATCGGACAGTGCGGTAGCTGAAGCTTTCTTT	CALKSDSAVAEAFF
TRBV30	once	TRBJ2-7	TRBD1	TGTGCCTGGAGCGCAGGGAGGACAGGGGGTAAAGTCTACGAGCAGTACTTC	CAWSAGRTGGKVYEQYF
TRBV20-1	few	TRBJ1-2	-	TGCAGTGCCCCCCAGGGGAGCGGCTACACCTTC	CSAPQGSGYTF
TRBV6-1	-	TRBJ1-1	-	TGTGCCAGCCTCGACAGCGAATATGGGATTACTACTGAAGCTTTCTTT	CASLDSEYGITTEAFF
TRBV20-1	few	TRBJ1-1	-	TGCAGTGCACCCGGGATTTTGGGCACTGAAGCTTTCTTT	CSAPGILGTEAFF
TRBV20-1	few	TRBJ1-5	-	TGCAGTGCTAGAGCTTGGGGTTCCACTGCCCAGCATTTT	CSARAWGSTAQHF
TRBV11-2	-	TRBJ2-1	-	TGTGCCAGCAGCTTTACGGCAGACTACAATGAGCAGTTCTTC	CASSFTADYNEQFF
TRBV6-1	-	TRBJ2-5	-	TGTGCCAGCAGCCAATATATGTGGACCCAGTACTTC	CASSQYMWTQYF